These 31 T cell receptor beta chains were sequenced from one sample in a study of cytomegalovirus exposure and HLA in healthy donors. 13 Jbeta primers and 60 Vbeta primers were used for the PCR. The data were produced by immunoSEQ multiplex PCR, yet TCRdb's version contains in-frame clones alone and is incomplete. The sample comprises 150,000 or so clones, approximately 80% of which are singletons, and 1.5% to 2.5% rests with the top ten. Sequencing input: PBMCs. The receptor source for this set is a woman aged 40 to 55 in good health and CMV-seronegative.

The chain uses TRBV19 and TRBJ2-7; possibly TRBD2 for D (6 bases). Germline V gives CDR1 LNHDA, CDR2 SQIVND (reference sequence). The CDR3 sequence is 13 residues long. Trimming took off 7 bases at V and 1 base at J, with 11 bases between the two ends. In DNA, the CDR3 is TGTGCCAGTAACGGGGGAACGTCCTACGAGCAGTACTTC. This encodes CASNGGTSYEQYF.

The chain links TRBV4-3 to TRBJ2-7; TRBD2 matches at 7 bases. CDR1 and CDR2 from the germline V gene are LGHNA and YSLEER. V was clipped by 4 bases and J by 2 bases; unmatched bases: 5. The CDR3 extends over 14 amino acids. The CDR3 DNA is TGCGCCAGCAGCCCGGGACTATCTACCTACGAGCAGTACTTC. Amino acid sequence: CASSPGLSTYEQYF.

V gene TRBV19 combines with J gene TRBJ2-5, with D perhaps TRBD1 (6 bases). The CDR3 runs 14 residues. The germline gives CDR1 LNHDA, CDR2 SQIVND (reference sequence). Trimming pared 6 bases from V and 4 bases from J, leaving 15 bases between. In nucleotides, the CDR3 is TGTGCCAGTAGATTACAGGGTTCGGCAGAGACCCAGTACTTC. This translates into CASRLQGSAETQYF.

V and J are TRBV4-1 and TRBJ1-5; D is undetermined. The germline CDR1 and CDR2 sequences are MGHRA and YSYEKL. Trimming stripped 1 base from V and 0 bases from J, with 4 bases between. The CDR3 extends over 14 amino acids. The CDR3, as DNA: TGCGCCAGCAGCCAAGCACTTAGCAATCAGCCCCAGCATTTT. This translates into CASSQALSNQPQHF.

The J gene is TRBJ2-7, the V gene TRBV7-3; a weak D match, TRBD2 (6 bases). CDR1 and CDR2 (germline): SGHTA, FQGTGA. The CDR3 runs 15 residues. Deletions cut 2 bases from V and 1 base from J, with 12 bases between. This CDR3 reads CASSLLGGASYEQYF. The CDR3 DNA reads as TGTGCCAGCAGCTTATTGGGCGGGGCGTCCTACGAGCAGTACTTC.

The CDR3 nucleotides read TGCGCCAGCAGCCAAGTCGGCGGGGGCGGACAGCCCCAGCATTTT. It is translated as CASSQVGGGGQPQHF. The J gene is TRBJ1-5, the V gene TRBV4-1; TRBD1 might be the D (6 bases). The CDR3 spans 15 residues. The germline gives CDR1 MGHRA, CDR2 YSYEKL. Trimming removed 1 base at V and 7 bases at J, with 14 bases between.

This clone has a handful of counts. This chain connects TRBV25-1 to TRBJ2-7, with a possible D match to TRBD2 (7 bases). This CDR3 spans 14 amino acids. Germline lookup yields CDR1 MGHDK and CDR2 SYGVNS. Trimming stripped 2 bases from V and 7 bases from J, with 15 bases between. CDR3 DNA sequence: TGTGCCAGCAGTGAACCAAAGGGGAGGGGGGAGCAGTACTTC. This sequence encodes CASSEPKGRGEQYF.

In its sample, this clone was seen once. This chain connects TRBV27 to TRBJ2-3, with TRBD1 identical over 7 bases. Trimming took 2 bases from V and 2 from J; bases not matched to a gene: 7. Germline lookup yields CDR1 MNHEY and CDR2 SMNVEV (reference sequence). CDR3 size: 16 residues. The CDR3 DNA reads TGTGCCAGCAGTTTAGGATACAGGGGACACACAGATACGCAGTATTTT. Translated: CASSLGYRGHTDTQYF.

This rearrangement joins TRBV18 to TRBJ1-1; D is unresolved. The CDR3 totals 16 residues. Germline V gives CDR1 KGHSH, CDR2 LQKENI. V gave up 0 bases and J gave up 4 bases, with 15 bases separating them. CDR3 loop: CASSPPILSSPTEAFF. The CDR3 bases are TGTGCCAGCTCACCACCGATTCTGAGCTCTCCCACTGAAGCTTTCTTT.

This chain uses TRBV5-6 with TRBJ1-2; 7 bases align to TRBD1. Germline V gene lookup returns CDR1 SGHDT and CDR2 YYEEEE. This CDR3 is 14 amino acids long. V was clipped by 4 bases and J by 7 bases; unmatched bases: 10. The CDR3 sequence is CASSAGTDALGYTF. The CDR3 nucleotides read TGTGCCAGCAGCGCCGGGACAGACGCACTTGGCTACACCTTC.

V is TRBV11-2 and J is TRBJ2-7, with unresolved D. From germline, CDR1 is SGHAT and CDR2 FQNNGV. The CDR3 is made up of 11 amino acids. Trimming left V 0 bases short and J 9 bases short, with 6 bases between. The DNA for the CDR3 is TGTGCCAGCAGCTTAGATAGTTGGCAGTACTTC. It translates to CASSLDSWQYF.

The rearrangement uses TRBV6-5 and TRBJ1-2, with 9 bases matching TRBD1. Per the germline V gene, CDR1 is MNHEY and CDR2 is SVGAGI. The CDR3 covers 14 residues. Trimming removed 2 bases from V and 8 bases from J; junction bases left unmatched: 6. CDR3 in DNA: TGTGCCAGCAGTTACACGGGACAGGGAAGGGGCTACACCTTC. Encoded protein: CASSYTGQGRGYTF.

The chain is built from TRBV7-2 and TRBJ2-1; D is unresolved. This CDR3 spans 14 amino acids. V lost 0 bases to trimming and J lost 9 bases, with 12 bases between them. The germline V gene encodes CDR1 SGHTA and CDR2 FQGNSA. This CDR3 is CASSLAVVWAEQFF. CDR3 bases: TGTGCCAGCAGCTTAGCGGTAGTTTGGGCTGAGCAGTTCTTC. Together with reference TRBV7-2 and TRBJ2-1, the CDR3 gives the full variable domain: GAGVSQSPSNKVTEKGKDVELRCDPISGHTALYWYRQSLGQGLEFLIYFQGNSAPDKSGLPSDRFSAERTGGSVSTLTIQRTQQEDSAVYLCASSLAVVWAEQFFGPGTRLTVL.

The chain uses TRBV7-3 and TRBJ2-1; the match to TRBD2 covers 7 bases. The CDR3 has 17 residues. CDR1 SGHTA and CDR2 FQGTGA come from the germline V gene. Trimming at V came to 1 base and at J to 1 base, leaving 7 bases not matched to a gene. The CDR3 loop reads CASSLMAREISYNEQFF. The CDR3 nucleotides are TGTGCCAGCAGCTTAATGGCGCGGGAGATTTCCTACAATGAGCAGTTCTTC. Full variable domain (outside the CDR3, taken from reference TRBV7-3 and TRBJ2-1): GAGVSQTPSNKVTEKGKYVELRCDPISGHTALYWYRQSLGQGPEFLIYFQGTGAADDSGLPNDRFFAVRPEGSVSTLKIQRTERGDSAVYLCASSLMAREISYNEQFFGPGTRLTVL.

The J gene is TRBJ2-7, the V gene TRBV28, with TRBD2 identical over 8 bases. Looked up from germline, CDR1 is MDHEN and CDR2 is SYDVKM. The CDR3 is made up of 16 amino acids. V trimming: 5 bases; J trimming: 0 bases; junction bases outside the gene matches: 9. DNA of the CDR3: TGTGCCAGCAGTATGGCCAGCGGGGGCCTCTCCTACGAGCAGTACTTC. Translated: CASSMASGGLSYEQYF.

The chain carries TRBV4-1 and TRBJ1-5; D is ambiguous. Looked up from germline, CDR1 is MGHRA and CDR2 is YSYEKL. Between the trimmed V and J ends, which lost 1 base and 2 bases, there was a span of 9 bases. The CDR3 covers 15 residues. The CDR3 is CASSQVWQGNQPQHF. CDR3 coding DNA: TGCGCCAGCAGCCAAGTCTGGCAGGGCAATCAGCCCCAGCATTTT.

This chain links TRBV11-2 with TRBJ2-1; 10 positions match TRBD2. CDR1 SGHAT and CDR2 FQNNGV come from the germline V gene. The CDR3 covers 14 residues. The V segment lost 6 bases and the J segment 4 bases; nucleotides outside the gene matches: 3. This CDR3 is CASSLAGVYNEQFF. CDR3 DNA: TGTGCCAGCAGTCTAGCGGGAGTTTACAATGAGCAGTTCTTC. Based on the CDR3 plus reference TRBV11-2 and TRBJ2-1, the full variable domain is EAGVAQSPRYKIIEKRQSVAFWCNPISGHATLYWYQQILGQGPKLLIQFQNNGVVDDSQLPKDRFSAERLKGVDSTLKIQPAKLEDSAVYLCASSLAGVYNEQFFGPGTRLTVL.

This clone was observed a handful of times. J is TRBJ2-1 and V is TRBV7-3, with D possibly being TRBD2 (6 bases). Trimming shortened V by 4 bases and J by 4 bases, and 14 bases separated the two germline ends. Germline V gene lookup returns CDR1 SGHTA and CDR2 FQGTGA. The CDR3 totals 15 residues. CDR3 residues: CASSYRDSAYNEQFF. Here the CDR3 DNA reads TGTGCCAGCAGCTATCGGGACTCAGCATACAATGAGCAGTTCTTC.

J is TRBJ1-1 and V is TRBV7-2; TRBD1 aligns across 7 bases. Trimming took 5 bases from V and 4 from J; bases not matched to a gene: 7. Looked up from germline, CDR1 is SGHTA and CDR2 is FQGNSA. CDR3 length: 14 residues. This chain's CDR3 is CASSLNRGGTEAFF. The CDR3 DNA reads TGTGCCAGCAGCCTAAACAGGGGAGGCACTGAAGCTTTCTTT.

The chain couples TRBV2 to TRBJ1-5; D call uncertain. Trimming removed 7 bases at V and 7 bases at J, with 11 bases between. This CDR3 contains 12 residues. Per the germline V gene, CDR1 is SNHLY and CDR2 is FYNNEI. CDR3 coding DNA: TGTGCCAGCACCGCGGATGGACAGCCCCAGCATTTT. This codes for CASTADGQPQHF.

The V and J genes are TRBV18 and TRBJ2-2; a possible D gene is TRBD2 (5 bases). The CDR3 has 16 residues. Trimming took 0 bases from V and 4 from J, leaving 12 bases between them. Germline assignment: CDR1 KGHSH and CDR2 LQKENI. CDR3 nucleotides: TGTGCCAGCTCACCACCGTCGAGGACTGGCACCGGGGAGCTGTTTTTT. Its protein product is CASSPPSRTGTGELFF.

V is TRBV19 and J is TRBJ1-2, with D uncertain. This CDR3 spans 13 amino acids. Germline V gene lookup returns CDR1 LNHDA and CDR2 SQIVND (reference sequence). Trimming cost V 5 bases and J 8 bases, with 15 bases left between them. This CDR3 reads CASSALRSQGYTF. The CDR3, as DNA: TGTGCCAGTAGTGCCTTGCGGTCCCAAGGCTACACCTTC.

The rearrangement joins TRBV18 to TRBJ2-3; D possibly corresponds to TRBD2 (6 bases). This CDR3 spans 15 amino acids. Germline CDR1 reads KGHSH; CDR2 reads LQKENI. Trimming stripped 3 bases from V and 4 bases from J, with 14 bases between. Written as DNA, the CDR3 is TGTGCCAGCTCACCCCCGGGACTGGGGGCAGATACGCAGTATTTT. Translation: CASSPPGLGADTQYF.

This chain connects TRBV5-1 to TRBJ1-2; D possibly corresponds to TRBD1 (6 bases). V lost 0 bases and J 2 bases, leaving 11 bases between the germline ends. Germline values: CDR1 SGHRS, CDR2 YFSETQ. The CDR3 covers 15 residues. The CDR3 loop reads CASSLGRGWNYGYTF. The CDR3 DNA follows: TGCGCCAGCAGCTTGGGCAGGGGCTGGAACTATGGCTACACCTTC.

The rearrangement joins TRBV10-3 to TRBJ2-1; perhaps TRBD1 as D (6 bases). The CDR3 is 16 residues long. V lost 4 bases and J lost 1, with 14 bases in between. CDR1 is ENHRY and CDR2 is SYGVKD in the germline V gene. CDR3 sequence reads: CAISGFTGKSYNEQFF. CDR3 bases: TGTGCCATCAGTGGTTTTACAGGGAAATCCTACAATGAGCAGTTCTTC.

The CDR3 loop is CASSHIAWAGGPGQQETQYF. CDR3 nucleotide sequence: TGTGCCAGCAGCCATATTGCTTGGGCAGGGGGACCGGGACAACAAGAGACCCAGTACTTC. This chain joins TRBV28 and TRBJ2-5; 7 nucleotides line up with TRBD1. CDR3 length: 20 residues. Germline CDR1 is MDHEN and CDR2 is SYDVKM. After removal of 6 bases from V and 2 bases from J, the junction contained 24 bases not matched to a gene.

The V and J genes are TRBV28 and TRBJ1-5; D uncertain. This CDR3 region has 16 residues. Germline values: CDR1 MDHEN, CDR2 SYDVKM. Trimming shortened V by 7 bases and J by 0 bases, and 16 bases separated the two germline ends. The chain's CDR3 is CASKSWAFYSNQPQHF. The DNA of the CDR3 is TGTGCCAGCAAGAGTTGGGCATTTTATAGCAATCAGCCCCAGCATTTT.

The rearrangement joins TRBV29-1 to TRBJ2-1, with D perhaps TRBD2 (5 bases). The CDR3 loop spans 14 amino acids. Trimming cost V 0 bases and J 4 bases, with 10 bases left between them. Germline V gene data show CDR1 as SQVTM and CDR2 as ANQGSEA. The CDR3 nucleotides are TGCAGCGTTGAAGAACACCCGGGGTACAATGAGCAGTTCTTC. Amino acids: CSVEEHPGYNEQFF.

The chain combines TRBV5-1 with TRBJ1-2; D is uncertain. This CDR3 contains 14 residues. Germline-derived CDR1 and CDR2 are SGHRS and YFSETQ. With 0 bases removed from V and 6 bases from J, the gap between germline ends came to 12 bases. CDR3 loop: CASSLAAGLDGYTF. CDR3 DNA sequence: TGCGCCAGCAGCTTGGCTGCAGGCTTAGATGGCTACACCTTC.

This sequence joins TRBV2 and TRBJ2-7; TRBD1 agrees at 7 bases. Germline assignment: CDR1 SNHLY and CDR2 FYNNEI. The CDR3 covers 14 residues. V dropped 7 bases and J dropped 1; count of bases not matched to a gene: 7. The CDR3 DNA reads as TGTGCCAGCAAGTACGGGACAGAGTCCTACGAGCAGTACTTC. It specifies CASKYGTESYEQYF.

The V call is TRBV28, the J call TRBJ1-2; no clear D gene. This CDR3 is built from 12 residues. Trimming removed 5 bases from V and 3 bases from J, with 7 bases in between. The V gene's germline CDR1 is MDHEN and CDR2 SYDVKM. CDR3 coding DNA: TGTGCCAGCAGTCCCCGGGACTATGGCTACACCTTC. Amino acids: CASSPRDYGYTF.